This is a list of T cell receptor beta chains from one sample in a study of blood T cell repertoires in COVID-19. Sequencing used immunoSEQ multiplex PCR; TCRdb keeps in-frame clones, though not all of them. The sample lists 95,000 to 150,000 clones, almost 90% occurring once. Sequenced: peripheral blood. These receptors originate from a woman in her fifties or sixties with COVID-19, enrolled during active disease. Each CDR3 is given with its conserved first and last residue. Each record gives: CDR3 length, D gene, J gene, V gene, clone size, CDR3 DNA, CDR3 protein. A D gene is named only where the DNA matches it firmly. The listing skips clone size in some rows; elsewhere it reads once, few, many or a size class.

CDR3 length: 16; D gene: -; J gene: TRBJ2-7; V gene: TRBV6-2/TRBV6-3; clone size: -; CDR3 DNA: TGTGCCAGCAGTTACACGTGGGCAGGGGATTCCTACGAGCAGTACTTC; CDR3 protein: CASSYTWAGDSYEQYF
CDR3 length: 12; D gene: -; J gene: TRBJ2-1; V gene: TRBV7-3; clone size: -; CDR3 DNA: TGTGCCAGCAGCTTTTCCGGCGGCGAGCAGTTCTTC; CDR3 protein: CASSFSGGEQFF
CDR3 length: 12; D gene: -; J gene: TRBJ1-2; V gene: TRBV19; clone size: -; CDR3 DNA: TGTGCCAGTAGTCAACAGCAATATGGCTACACCTTC; CDR3 protein: CASSQQQYGYTF
CDR3 length: 17; D gene: TRBD1; J gene: TRBJ2-1; V gene: TRBV25-1; clone size: -; CDR3 DNA: TGTGCCAGCAGTGAACCACGGACAGGGGAGGTCTACAATGAGCAGTTCTTC; CDR3 protein: CASSEPRTGEVYNEQFF
CDR3 length: 16; D gene: -; J gene: TRBJ2-1; V gene: TRBV5-1; clone size: -; CDR3 DNA: TGCGCCAGCAGCTTGGTCCCGGGAAGTTCAGACAATGAGCAGTTCTTC; CDR3 protein: CASSLVPGSSDNEQFF
CDR3 length: 15; D gene: TRBD1; J gene: TRBJ1-2; V gene: TRBV4-3; clone size: -; CDR3 DNA: TGCGCCAGCAGCCAAGACAGGGGGCAGCCCTATGGCTACACCTTC; CDR3 protein: CASSQDRGQPYGYTF
CDR3 length: 15; D gene: TRBD2; J gene: TRBJ2-3; V gene: TRBV6-4; clone size: -; CDR3 DNA: TGTGCCAGCAGTGTCGAGGGGGGACTAGCAGATACGCAGTATTTT; CDR3 protein: CASSVEGGLADTQYF
CDR3 length: 17; D gene: TRBD2; J gene: TRBJ2-5; V gene: TRBV27; clone size: -; CDR3 DNA: TGTGCCAGCAGTTTTATCGGACGGGGGGGCCGTTCAGAGACCCAGTACTTC; CDR3 protein: CASSFIGRGGRSETQYF
CDR3 length: 16; D gene: -; J gene: TRBJ1-5; V gene: TRBV19; clone size: -; CDR3 DNA: TGTGCCAGTAGTATGCCCCGCGGGGGAATCAATCAGCCCCAGCATTTT; CDR3 protein: CASSMPRGGINQPQHF
CDR3 length: 15; D gene: -; J gene: TRBJ1-5; V gene: TRBV28; clone size: -; CDR3 DNA: TGTGCCAGCAGCAGCGGGACGGAAGGCAATCAGCCCCAGCATTTT; CDR3 protein: CASSSGTEGNQPQHF
CDR3 length: 13; D gene: -; J gene: TRBJ1-2; V gene: TRBV3-1/TRBV3-2; clone size: -; CDR3 DNA: TGTGCCAGCAGCCAAGGTAGTAACTATGGCTACACCTTC; CDR3 protein: CASSQGSNYGYTF
CDR3 length: 15; D gene: -; J gene: TRBJ2-5; V gene: TRBV5-1; clone size: -; CDR3 DNA: TGCGCCAGCAGCTCCACCCGCGGCGTTCAAGAGACCCAGTACTTC; CDR3 protein: CASSSTRGVQETQYF
CDR3 length: 18; D gene: TRBD1; J gene: TRBJ2-2; V gene: TRBV13; clone size: -; CDR3 DNA: TGTGCCAGCAGCTTACCCGGGACAGGGAGTCCCCACACCGGGGAGCTGTTTTTT; CDR3 protein: CASSLPGTGSPHTGELFF
CDR3 length: 12; D gene: TRBD1; J gene: TRBJ1-1; V gene: TRBV27; clone size: -; CDR3 DNA: TGTGCCAGCAGTTTTAGGGACAGGCCAGCTTTCTTT; CDR3 protein: CASSFRDRPAFF
CDR3 length: 15; D gene: -; J gene: TRBJ1-6; V gene: TRBV6-5; clone size: -; CDR3 DNA: TGTGCCAGCAGTTTGTCAGGGCCCTATAATTCACCCCTCCACTTT; CDR3 protein: CASSLSGPYNSPLHF
CDR3 length: 16; D gene: TRBD1; J gene: TRBJ2-2; V gene: TRBV2; clone size: medium-sized; CDR3 DNA: TGTGCCAGCAGCGCAAGAACAGGGGGCATGGCCGGGGAGCTGTTTTTT; CDR3 protein: CASSARTGGMAGELFF
CDR3 length: 14; D gene: TRBD1; J gene: TRBJ2-1; V gene: TRBV11-3; clone size: -; CDR3 DNA: TGTGCCAGCAGCTACCGGGACAGGGTAAATGAGCAGTTCTTC; CDR3 protein: CASSYRDRVNEQFF
CDR3 length: 16; D gene: -; J gene: TRBJ1-1; V gene: TRBV9; clone size: -; CDR3 DNA: TGTGCCAGCAGCGTAGGGGCAGGTCGGCTGAACACTGAAGCTTTCTTT; CDR3 protein: CASSVGAGRLNTEAFF
CDR3 length: 13; D gene: -; J gene: TRBJ1-3; V gene: TRBV12-3/TRBV12-4; clone size: -; CDR3 DNA: TGTGCCAGCAGTTTCCGTACAGGAAACACCATATATTTT; CDR3 protein: CASSFRTGNTIYF
CDR3 length: 15; D gene: TRBD1; J gene: TRBJ1-2; V gene: TRBV5-1; clone size: many; CDR3 DNA: TGCGCCAGCAGCTTGGGGGACAGGGGTTGGAATGGCTACACCTTC; CDR3 protein: CASSLGDRGWNGYTF
CDR3 length: 18; D gene: TRBD1; J gene: TRBJ1-2; V gene: TRBV18; clone size: few; CDR3 DNA: TGTGCCAGCTCTATAGGTGCGGAGCGGACAGGGGGCCTCTATGGCTACACCTTC; CDR3 protein: CASSIGAERTGGLYGYTF
CDR3 length: 18; D gene: -; J gene: TRBJ1-2; V gene: TRBV11-3; clone size: -; CDR3 DNA: TGTGCCAGCAGCTTAGATTACGATGTGAGGGCTACCAACTATGGCTACACCTTC; CDR3 protein: CASSLDYDVRATNYGYTF
CDR3 length: 13; D gene: -; J gene: TRBJ1-1; V gene: TRBV11-2; clone size: -; CDR3 DNA: TGTGCCAGCATGCGGACAGCCAACACTGAAGCTTTCTTT; CDR3 protein: CASMRTANTEAFF
CDR3 length: 16; D gene: -; J gene: TRBJ1-4; V gene: TRBV4-2; clone size: -; CDR3 DNA: TGTGCCAGCAGTCATTCCCTTACAGGGCTTGAAGAAAAACTGTTTTTT; CDR3 protein: CASSHSLTGLEEKLFF
CDR3 length: 16; D gene: TRBD1; J gene: TRBJ2-5; V gene: TRBV19; clone size: -; CDR3 DNA: TGTGCCAGTAGTACCCGAAACAGGGGTTACCAAGAGACCCAGTACTTC; CDR3 protein: CASSTRNRGYQETQYF
CDR3 length: 13; D gene: -; J gene: TRBJ1-1; V gene: TRBV29-1; clone size: -; CDR3 DNA: TGCAGCGTTGCGGACAGTGGGAACACTGAAGCTTTCTTT; CDR3 protein: CSVADSGNTEAFF
CDR3 length: 13; D gene: -; J gene: TRBJ2-1; V gene: TRBV14; clone size: -; CDR3 DNA: TGTGCCAGCAGCCAAATACGGGGTGGCGAGCAGTTCTTC; CDR3 protein: CASSQIRGGEQFF
CDR3 length: 15; D gene: -; J gene: TRBJ2-3; V gene: TRBV5-1; clone size: -; CDR3 DNA: TGCGCCAGCAGCTTGGGCACGGGGTTCACAGATACGCAGTATTTT; CDR3 protein: CASSLGTGFTDTQYF
CDR3 length: 17; D gene: -; J gene: TRBJ1-3; V gene: TRBV4-2; clone size: -; CDR3 DNA: TGTGCCAGCAGCCAAGATTGGTCCGGGGGGACTGGAAACACCATATATTTT; CDR3 protein: CASSQDWSGGTGNTIYF
CDR3 length: 11; D gene: -; J gene: TRBJ1-3; V gene: TRBV29-1; clone size: -; CDR3 DNA: TGCAGCGGTAAAACTGGAAACACCATATATTTT; CDR3 protein: CSGKTGNTIYF
CDR3 length: 12; D gene: -; J gene: TRBJ2-2; V gene: TRBV7-3; clone size: -; CDR3 DNA: TGTGCCAGCAGCCCCGAGGGCGGGGAGCTGTTTTTT; CDR3 protein: CASSPEGGELFF
CDR3 length: 14; D gene: -; J gene: TRBJ1-6; V gene: TRBV6-2/TRBV6-3; clone size: -; CDR3 DNA: TGTGCCAGCAGTTACGCAGCAGGGGAATCACCCCTCCACTTT; CDR3 protein: CASSYAAGESPLHF
CDR3 length: 15; D gene: TRBD2; J gene: TRBJ2-1; V gene: TRBV3-1/TRBV3-2; clone size: once; CDR3 DNA: TGTGCCAGCACCCTAGCGGGTTCTTCCTACAATGAGCAGTTCTTC; CDR3 protein: CASTLAGSSYNEQFF
CDR3 length: 16; D gene: -; J gene: TRBJ2-1; V gene: TRBV19; clone size: -; CDR3 DNA: TGTGCCAGTAGTATCTCATCAGGGTTTGTCTACAATGAGCAGTTCTTC; CDR3 protein: CASSISSGFVYNEQFF
CDR3 length: 13; D gene: -; J gene: TRBJ1-2; V gene: TRBV27; clone size: -; CDR3 DNA: TGTGCCAGCAGTTTGTATAGGGGATATGGCTACACCTTC; CDR3 protein: CASSLYRGYGYTF
CDR3 length: 11; D gene: -; J gene: TRBJ2-5; V gene: TRBV20-1; clone size: -; CDR3 DNA: TGCAGTACAGACCTCCGGGAGACCCAGTACTTC; CDR3 protein: CSTDLRETQYF
CDR3 length: 17; D gene: TRBD1; J gene: TRBJ1-5; V gene: TRBV19; clone size: -; CDR3 DNA: TGTGCCAGTAGTATACATCAATCGGGACAGGGACGCGGCCTCCAGCATTTT; CDR3 protein: CASSIHQSGQGRGLQHF
CDR3 length: 16; D gene: -; J gene: TRBJ2-6; V gene: TRBV5-1; clone size: once; CDR3 DNA: TGCGCCAGCAGCTCGGGCCACGGGGCTGGGGCCAACGTCCTGACTTTC; CDR3 protein: CASSSGHGAGANVLTF
CDR3 length: 16; D gene: -; J gene: TRBJ1-1; V gene: TRBV7-2; clone size: once; CDR3 DNA: TGTGCCAGCAGCCAGACCAGACAGGCTATGAACACTGAAGCTTTCTTT; CDR3 protein: CASSQTRQAMNTEAFF
CDR3 length: 13; D gene: -; J gene: TRBJ1-2; V gene: TRBV6-6; clone size: -; CDR3 DNA: TGTGCCAGCAGTTACCTACAGGGACGGGGCTACACCTTC; CDR3 protein: CASSYLQGRGYTF
CDR3 length: 15; D gene: -; J gene: TRBJ1-6; V gene: TRBV7-9; clone size: few; CDR3 DNA: TGTGCCAGCAGCTTAGGTGGGCAAGAAAATTCACCCCTCCACTTT; CDR3 protein: CASSLGGQENSPLHF
CDR3 length: 16; D gene: -; J gene: TRBJ1-1; V gene: TRBV3-1/TRBV3-2; clone size: -; CDR3 DNA: TGTGCCAGCAGCCAAGATTCAGGATACATGAACACTGAAGCTTTCTTT; CDR3 protein: CASSQDSGYMNTEAFF
CDR3 length: 13; D gene: -; J gene: TRBJ2-3; V gene: TRBV5-1; clone size: -; CDR3 DNA: TGCGCCAGCAATGACGGGGGCACAGATACGCAGTATTTT; CDR3 protein: CASNDGGTDTQYF
CDR3 length: 14; D gene: -; J gene: TRBJ2-6; V gene: TRBV19; clone size: -; CDR3 DNA: TGTGCCAGTACCTTAAACTCTGGGGCCAACGTCCTGACTTTC; CDR3 protein: CASTLNSGANVLTF
CDR3 length: 16; D gene: -; J gene: TRBJ2-2; V gene: TRBV21-1; clone size: -; CDR3 DNA: TGTGCCAGCAGCGCCATTCAGGGGGCGGGTACCGGGGAGCTGTTTTTT; CDR3 protein: CASSAIQGAGTGELFF
CDR3 length: 13; D gene: TRBD1; J gene: TRBJ2-2; V gene: TRBV6-5; clone size: -; CDR3 DNA: TGTGCCAGCAGTTCGGACAGGGAAAGGGAGCTGTTTTTT; CDR3 protein: CASSSDRERELFF
CDR3 length: 16; D gene: TRBD1; J gene: TRBJ1-5; V gene: TRBV3-1/TRBV3-2; clone size: -; CDR3 DNA: TGTGCCAGCAGGACCGGGACAGGGCGATTCAATCAGCCCCAGCATTTT; CDR3 protein: CASRTGTGRFNQPQHF
CDR3 length: 12; D gene: -; J gene: TRBJ1-2; V gene: TRBV6-5; clone size: -; CDR3 DNA: TGTGCCAGCAGTTACGGAGGGGAAGGCTACACCTTC; CDR3 protein: CASSYGGEGYTF
CDR3 length: 15; D gene: -; J gene: TRBJ1-1; V gene: TRBV30; clone size: -; CDR3 DNA: TGTGCCTGGAAGAGGCCTGAGTACCTGAACACTGAAGCTTTCTTT; CDR3 protein: CAWKRPEYLNTEAFF
CDR3 length: 15; D gene: -; J gene: TRBJ2-2; V gene: TRBV5-4; clone size: -; CDR3 DNA: TGTGCCAGCAGCCTGCGCACTAGGTCTACCGGGGAGCTGTTTTTT; CDR3 protein: CASSLRTRSTGELFF
CDR3 length: 15; D gene: -; J gene: TRBJ1-2; V gene: TRBV4-2; clone size: -; CDR3 DNA: TGTGCCAGCAGCCAAGTCGGAAGCCCACCGGGGGGCTACACCTTC; CDR3 protein: CASSQVGSPPGGYTF
CDR3 length: 14; D gene: -; J gene: TRBJ1-2; V gene: TRBV28; clone size: -; CDR3 DNA: TGTGCCAGCAGTTTAGGGCAATCTAACTATGGCTACACCTTC; CDR3 protein: CASSLGQSNYGYTF
CDR3 length: 11; D gene: -; J gene: TRBJ2-1; V gene: TRBV19; clone size: -; CDR3 DNA: TGTGCCAGCGACGGGGGTTATGAGCAGTTCTTC; CDR3 protein: CASDGGYEQFF
CDR3 length: 16; D gene: TRBD2; J gene: TRBJ2-3; V gene: TRBV5-1; clone size: -; CDR3 DNA: TGCGCCAGCAGCAAGGGACTAGCGGGGAGAACAGATACGCAGTATTTT; CDR3 protein: CASSKGLAGRTDTQYF
CDR3 length: 15; D gene: TRBD1; J gene: TRBJ1-5; V gene: TRBV6-1; clone size: -; CDR3 DNA: TGTGCCAGCAGTGAAGGTGTCAGGGGGAATCAGCCCCAGCATTTT; CDR3 protein: CASSEGVRGNQPQHF
CDR3 length: 13; D gene: -; J gene: TRBJ1-1; V gene: TRBV7-6; clone size: once; CDR3 DNA: TGTGCCAGCAGCTTAGACAGGAACACTGAAGCTTTCTTT; CDR3 protein: CASSLDRNTEAFF
CDR3 length: 15; D gene: -; J gene: TRBJ2-6; V gene: TRBV18; clone size: -; CDR3 DNA: TGTGCCAGCAGGGGTCCAAGCTCTGGGGCCAACGTCCTGACTTTC; CDR3 protein: CASRGPSSGANVLTF
CDR3 length: 13; D gene: -; J gene: TRBJ1-3; V gene: TRBV13; clone size: -; CDR3 DNA: TGTGCCAGCAGTCTTACCAAGAGGGACACCATATATTTT; CDR3 protein: CASSLTKRDTIYF
CDR3 length: 16; D gene: -; J gene: TRBJ2-1; V gene: TRBV4-3; clone size: -; CDR3 DNA: TGCGCCAGCAGCCCCGGGGGGACACGGATGCATGGTGAGCAGTTCTTC; CDR3 protein: CASSPGGTRMHGEQFF